The 31 T cell receptor beta chains in this list originate from one sample, sequenced in a study of T cell responses to AZD1222 COVID-19 vaccine. The protocol was immunoSEQ multiplex PCR, while the TCRdb copy is restricted to in-frame clones and leaves out a portion. The data show 150,000 or so clones, around 89% seen once. This sample comprised peripheral blood, obtained on day 0 of AZD1222 vaccination. All receptors come from an adult in good health.

This clone has more than one count but fewer than ten. The rearrangement links TRBV14 to TRBJ1-1; D is unclear. V was trimmed by 6 bases and J by 8 bases, leaving 16 bases between them. Germline V lookup: CDR1 SGHDN, CDR2 FVKESK. The CDR3 is 13 residues long. As DNA, the CDR3 is TGTGCCAGCAGGAGAGGACCCGGAACGGAAGCTTTCTTT. Protein product: CASRRGPGTEAFF.

This clone has a handful of counts. The DNA for the CDR3 is TGTGCCAGCACCTGGAGTGGGGAGCTGTTTTTT. Translating gives CASTWSGELFF. V and J are TRBV3-1 (or the pseudogene TRBV3-2) and TRBJ2-2; D gene ambiguous. Trimming left V 7 bases short and J 8 bases short, with 8 bases between. The CDR3 is 11 amino acids. The germline CDR1 and CDR2 sequences are LGHDT and YNNKEL (reference sequence).

The chain carries TRBV7-8 and TRBJ2-5; 11 positions match TRBD2. V gave up 1 base and J gave up 5 bases; unmatched junction bases: 6. CDR3 length equals 16 residues. Germline V gene data show CDR1 as SGHVS and CDR2 as FQNEAQ. The CDR3 region has the DNA TGTGCCAGCAGCTTAGTGGCTAGCGGGGGGATCGAGACCCAGTACTTC. It yields the protein CASSLVASGGIETQYF.

The sample holds one count of this clone. In DNA, the CDR3 is TGTGCCAGCAGCGACCAGGGGGGACACATCTATGGCTACACCTTC. Amino acid sequence: CASSDQGGHIYGYTF. The V call is TRBV2, the J call TRBJ1-2; TRBD1 aligns across 7 bases. Trimming at V came to 6 bases and at J to 4 bases, leaving 11 bases not matched to a gene. The CDR3 loop spans 15 amino acids. The germline gives CDR1 SNHLY, CDR2 FYNNEI.

The chain has TRBV2 and TRBJ1-1, with a weak D call TRBD1 (6 bases). V was trimmed by 4 bases and J by 4 bases, leaving 13 bases between them. Germline V gene sequence: CDR1 SNHLY, CDR2 FYNNEI. This CDR3 has 14 residues. This chain's CDR3 is CASSGNGGATEAFF. CDR3 bases: TGTGCCAGCAGTGGCAATGGGGGGGCCACTGAAGCTTTCTTT.

This clone was seen a handful of times. The gene calls are TRBV27 and TRBJ1-4; D is possibly TRBD1 (6 bases). CDR3 length: 15 residues. The germline V and J ends were trimmed by 6 bases and 2 bases, with 13 bases remaining between them. Looked up from germline, CDR1 is MNHEY and CDR2 is SMNVEV (reference sequence). CDR3 protein: CASRKRQGTNEKLFF. The CDR3 DNA reads as TGTGCCAGCAGGAAACGCCAGGGGACTAATGAAAAACTGTTTTTT.

The V call is TRBV5-1, the J call TRBJ2-7; D gene unclear. The V gene's germline CDR1 is SGHRS and CDR2 YFSETQ. This CDR3 has 14 residues. V dropped 0 bases and J dropped 0 bases, with 7 bases sitting between them. The CDR3 here is CASSLVESSYEQYF. In DNA form, the CDR3 reads TGCGCCAGCAGCTTGGTAGAGAGCTCCTACGAGCAGTACTTC.

The chain couples TRBV27 to TRBJ2-2, with D hard to call. The CDR3 length is 14 residues. The germline gives CDR1 MNHEY, CDR2 SMNVEV (reference sequence). Trimming stripped 6 bases from V and 2 bases from J, with 10 bases between. CDR3 bases: TGTGCCAGCAGCCTCGTATACAACACCGGGGAGCTGTTTTTT. Its translation: CASSLVYNTGELFF.

The V and J genes are TRBV6-5 and TRBJ2-4, with D perhaps TRBD1 or TRBD2 (5 bases each). Germline values: CDR1 MNHEY, CDR2 SVGAGI. V was clipped by 6 bases and J by 6 bases, with 15 bases between them. The CDR3 sequence is 14 residues long. CDR3 in amino acids: CASRSGTGGNIQYF. The CDR3 nucleotides read TGTGCCAGCAGGTCCGGGACGGGTGGAAACATTCAGTACTTC.

The chain links TRBV6-6 to TRBJ1-2, with D unclear. The CDR3 length is 13 residues. V shed 0 bases and J shed 8 bases, with 10 bases lying between them. Germline V gene sequence: CDR1 MNHNY, CDR2 SVGAGI (reference sequence). CDR3 loop: CASSYSTMKGYTF. CDR3 in DNA: TGTGCCAGCAGTTACTCGACTATGAAGGGCTACACCTTC.

This clone was counted a few times. CDR3 residues: CASSLENRVAGYGYTF. The CDR3 bases are TGCGCCAGCAGCTTGGAGAATAGGGTAGCGGGCTATGGCTACACCTTC. The chain employs TRBV5-1 and TRBJ1-2; D is uncertain. V was pared by 0 bases and J by 4 bases, with 16 bases between. Germline V gives CDR1 SGHRS, CDR2 YFSETQ. CDR3 size: 16 residues.

The chain carries TRBV23-1 and TRBJ2-7; 7 bases are shared with TRBD1. TRBV23-1 is recorded as an ORF, its role being uncertain. V gave up 3 bases and J gave up 4 bases; unmatched junction bases: 15. CDR3 length: 17 residues. CDR3 in DNA: TGCGCCAGCAGTCAGCCGGACAGGCCGGACTTGAAATACGAGCAGTACTTC. This codes for CASSQPDRPDLKYEQYF.

The chain couples TRBV27 to TRBJ1-6; D is unresolved. In germline, CDR1 is MNHEY, CDR2 SMNVEV (reference sequence). V shed 2 bases and J shed 6 bases, with 11 bases lying between them. This CDR3 contains 15 residues. The CDR3 nucleotides are TGTGCCAGCAGTTTAGTCCAGGAGATTAATTCACCCCTCCACTTT. Translated: CASSLVQEINSPLHF.

This chain uses TRBV6-5 with TRBJ1-2, with a tentative D call TRBD1 (5 bases). CDR1 and CDR2 (germline): MNHEY, SVGAGI. Trimming removed 7 bases at V and 8 bases at J, with 14 bases between. This CDR3 has 12 residues. As DNA, the CDR3 is TGTGCCAGCAAACAGGCCGGGCCAGGCTACACCTTC. Its protein is CASKQAGPGYTF.

The chain carries TRBV28 and TRBJ1-4, with 8 bases matching TRBD1. This CDR3 region has 15 residues. After removal of 4 bases from V and 3 bases from J, the junction contained 4 bases not matched to a gene. The germline gives CDR1 MDHEN, CDR2 SYDVKM. The CDR3 sequence: CASSSTGGPNEKLFF. The CDR3, as DNA: TGTGCCAGCAGTTCAACAGGGGGACCTAATGAAAAACTGTTTTTT.

The rearrangement joins TRBV11-2 to TRBJ1-1, with a tentative D call TRBD1 (6 bases). The CDR3 is made up of 14 amino acids. Germline lookup yields CDR1 SGHAT and CDR2 FQNNGV. Between the trimmed V and J ends, which lost 3 bases and 2 bases, there was a span of 10 bases. CDR3 nucleotides: TGTGCCAGCAGCTTCTTGACAGGAAACACTGAAGCTTTCTTT. This sequence encodes CASSFLTGNTEAFF.

The chain uses TRBV5-1 and TRBJ1-2; perhaps TRBD1 as D (6 bases). V was shortened by 3 bases and J by 0 bases, with 12 bases between the two germline ends. Per the germline V gene, CDR1 is SGHRS and CDR2 is YFSETQ. The CDR3 runs to 15 residues. The chain's CDR3 is CASSYSGGTNYGYTF. CDR3 DNA sequence: TGCGCCAGCAGCTATTCCGGGGGCACTAACTATGGCTACACCTTC.

This chain connects TRBV11-3 to TRBJ2-1; tentatively, D is TRBD1 (6 bases). The V gene's germline CDR1 is SGHNT and CDR2 YENEEA. The length of the CDR3 is 15 residues. With 1 base removed from V and 5 bases from J, the gap between germline ends came to 12 bases. CDR3 coding DNA: TGTGCCAGCAGCTTAGGGCTACAGGGCCACAATGAGCAGTTCTTC. Its translation: CASSLGLQGHNEQFF.

This sequence joins TRBV5-4 and TRBJ2-2; D is possibly TRBD1 (6 bases). The germline V and J ends were trimmed by 4 bases and 8 bases, with 12 bases remaining between them. The CDR3 runs to 13 residues. From germline, CDR1 is SGHNT and CDR2 YYREEE (reference sequence). The CDR3 sequence is CASSLNRAGELFF. CDR3 bases: TGTGCCAGCAGCCTGAACAGGGCTGGGGAGCTGTTTTTT.

The chain recombines TRBV6-1 with TRBJ1-2; TRBD1 matches at 8 bases. Germline trimming cut 1 base from V and 6 bases from J; bases unmatched to any gene: 4. CDR1 and CDR2 (germline): MNHNS, SASEGT. The CDR3 contains 14 residues. The CDR3 nucleotides read TGTGCCAGCAGTGAAGAGGCAGGGGGCAATGGCTACACCTTC. This gives the protein CASSEEAGGNGYTF.

The chain couples TRBV2 to TRBJ2-2, with no clear D. Trimming stripped 2 bases from V and 1 base from J, with 5 bases between. The CDR3 runs to 14 residues. In germline, CDR1 is SNHLY, CDR2 FYNNEI. CDR3 nucleotide sequence: TGTGCCAGCAGTGAAATAGGGAACACCGGGGAGCTGTTTTTT. As protein: CASSEIGNTGELFF.

The chain carries TRBV5-1 and TRBJ2-2; D call uncertain. CDR1 is SGHRS and CDR2 is YFSETQ in the germline V gene. This CDR3 region has 13 residues. Trimming left V 1 base short and J 6 bases short, with 7 bases between. The CDR3: CASSLQDPGELFF. The CDR3 DNA reads TGCGCCAGCAGCTTGCAGGATCCCGGGGAGCTGTTTTTT.

Here the CDR3 reads CASSAPGQGNSPLHF. The CDR3 bases are TGCGCCAGCAGTGCCCCGGGACAGGGTAATTCACCCCTCCACTTT. The chain has TRBV10-2 and TRBJ1-6; TRBD1 matches 9 bases. Germline-derived CDR1 and CDR2 are WSHSY and SAAADI. Losses at the gene ends were 4 bases for V and 6 bases for J; bases not matched to a gene: 4. The CDR3 is made up of 15 amino acids.

V usage is TRBV4-3 and J usage is TRBJ2-6, with D possibly being TRBD1 (6 bases). Germline CDR1 and CDR2: LGHNA and YSLEER. V lost 0 bases to trimming and J lost 0 bases, with 9 bases between them. The CDR3 spans 17 residues. CDR3 in amino acids: CASSQDLGGSGANVLTF. The CDR3 DNA follows: TGCGCCAGCAGCCAAGATTTAGGGGGCTCTGGGGCCAACGTCCTGACTTTC.

CDR3 amino acids: CASSGSVESSGNTIYF. DNA of the CDR3: TGTGCCAGCAGTGGGTCGGTTGAGAGCTCTGGAAACACCATATATTTT. The chain is built from TRBV9 and TRBJ1-3; D unclear. The CDR3 spans 16 residues. In germline, CDR1 is SGDLS, CDR2 YYNGEE. V was cut by 5 bases and J by 0 bases, with 15 bases left in between. Supplemented by reference TRBV9 and TRBJ1-3, the full variable domain reads DSGVTQTPKHLITATGQRVTLRCSPRSGDLSVYWYQQSLDQGLQFLIQYYNGEERAKGNILERFSAQQFPDLHSELNLSSLELGDSALYFCASSGSVESSGNTIYFGEGSWLTVV.

The chain has TRBV3-1 (or the pseudogene TRBV3-2) and TRBJ1-2; tentatively, D is TRBD1 (5 bases). The V gene's germline CDR1 is LGHDT and CDR2 YNNKEL (reference sequence). Trimming removed 0 bases at V and 4 bases at J, with 9 bases between. The CDR3 is 14 amino acids. The CDR3 sequence: CASSQEGPFYGYTF. In nucleotides, the CDR3 is TGTGCCAGCAGCCAAGAGGGGCCATTCTATGGCTACACCTTC.

The chain combines TRBV27 with TRBJ1-3; D possibly corresponds to TRBD1 (5 bases). V was clipped by 8 bases and J by 0 bases, with 14 bases between them. This CDR3 has 15 amino acids. Germline V lookup: CDR1 MNHEY, CDR2 SMNVEV (reference sequence). CDR3 bases: TGTGCCAGCTGGTCGACGGGACTCTCTGGAAACACCATATATTTT. This codes for CASWSTGLSGNTIYF.

The rearrangement uses TRBV29-1 and TRBJ2-7; D ambiguous. Germline values: CDR1 SQVTM, CDR2 ANQGSEA. Deletions cut 5 bases from V and 7 bases from J, with 12 bases between. The CDR3 spans 11 residues. DNA of the CDR3: TGCAGCGTTATAACGACGAAGGAGCAGTACTTC. Translating gives CSVITTKEQYF.

J is TRBJ2-3 and V is TRBV18; D is perhaps TRBD2 (5 bases). The CDR3 has 16 residues. Trimming pared 3 bases from V and 0 bases from J, leaving 13 bases between. CDR1 is KGHSH and CDR2 is LQKENI in the germline V gene. The CDR3: CASSPQSTTSTDTQYF. The CDR3 bases are TGTGCCAGCTCACCCCAATCGACTACTAGCACAGATACGCAGTATTTT.

This clone was found a few times. CDR3 coding DNA: TGTGCCAGCAGCCAGTTAGCGGGGGGGCGGACAGATACGCAGTATTTT. Protein product: CASSQLAGGRTDTQYF. V gene TRBV6-2 or TRBV6-3 combines with J gene TRBJ2-3, with 11 bases lining up with TRBD2. Germline-derived CDR1 and CDR2 are MNHEY and SVGEGT. CDR3 length: 16 residues. V was pared by 6 bases and J by 3 bases, with 8 bases of the junction left unmatched.

For this clone: Germline and junction disagree at one end, which may indicate a read error. V is TRBV27 and J is TRBJ2-1, with D unclear. The CDR3 loop spans 15 amino acids. Germline V CDR1 and CDR2: MNHEY, SMNVEV (reference sequence). CDR3 in amino acids: CASSVSPWKHNEQFF. In DNA form, the CDR3 reads TGTGCCAGCAGTGTATCGCCCTGGAAACACAATGAGCAGTTCTTC.